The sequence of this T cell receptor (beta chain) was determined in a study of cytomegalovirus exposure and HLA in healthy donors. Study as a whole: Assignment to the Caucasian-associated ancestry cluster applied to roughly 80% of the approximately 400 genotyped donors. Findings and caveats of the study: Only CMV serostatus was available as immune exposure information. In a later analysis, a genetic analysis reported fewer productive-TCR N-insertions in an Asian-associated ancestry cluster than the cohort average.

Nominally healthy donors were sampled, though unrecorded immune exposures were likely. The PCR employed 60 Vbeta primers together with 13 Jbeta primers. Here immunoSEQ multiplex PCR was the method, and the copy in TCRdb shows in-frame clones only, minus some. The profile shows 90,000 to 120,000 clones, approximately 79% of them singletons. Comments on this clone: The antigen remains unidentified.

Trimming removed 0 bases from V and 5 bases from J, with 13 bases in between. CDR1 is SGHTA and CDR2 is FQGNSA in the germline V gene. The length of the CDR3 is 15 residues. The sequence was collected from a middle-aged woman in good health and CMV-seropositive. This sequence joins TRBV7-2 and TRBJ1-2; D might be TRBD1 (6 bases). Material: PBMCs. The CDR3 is CASSLALDSRYGYTF. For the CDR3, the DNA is TGTGCCAGCAGCTTAGCCTTGGACAGTCGTTATGGCTACACCTTC.